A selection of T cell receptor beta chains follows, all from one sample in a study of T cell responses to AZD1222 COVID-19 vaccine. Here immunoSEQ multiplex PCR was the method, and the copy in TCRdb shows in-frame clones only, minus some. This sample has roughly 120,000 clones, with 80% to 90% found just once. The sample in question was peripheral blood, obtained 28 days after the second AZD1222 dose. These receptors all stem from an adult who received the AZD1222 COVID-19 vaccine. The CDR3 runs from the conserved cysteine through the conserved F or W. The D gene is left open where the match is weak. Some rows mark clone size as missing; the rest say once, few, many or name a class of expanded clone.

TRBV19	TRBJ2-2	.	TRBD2	CASIRGAGGSTGELFF	TGTGCCAGTATCAGGGGAGCGGGAGGGTCCACCGGGGAGCTGTTTTTT
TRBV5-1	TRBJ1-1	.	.	CASSFQSPSGAEAFF	TGCGCCAGCAGCTTTCAGTCTCCATCTGGTGCTGAAGCTTTCTTT
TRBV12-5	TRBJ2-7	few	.	CASGLSAGTYYEQYF	TGTGCTAGTGGTTTATCGGCAGGGACGTACTACGAGCAGTACTTC
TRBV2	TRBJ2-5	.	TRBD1	CASRTQGAGETQYF	TGTGCCAGCAGGACGCAGGGGGCGGGGGAGACCCAGTACTTC
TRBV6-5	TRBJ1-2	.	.	CASTQSPYYGYTF	TGTGCCAGCACCCAAAGCCCCTACTATGGCTACACCTTC
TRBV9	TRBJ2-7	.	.	CASSVGISYEQYF	TGTGCCAGCAGCGTAGGGATCTCATACGAGCAGTACTTC
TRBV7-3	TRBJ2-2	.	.	CASGLYAGELFF	TGTGCCAGCGGCCTGTACGCCGGGGAGCTGTTTTTT
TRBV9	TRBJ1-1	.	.	CASSSHLDREAFF	TGTGCCAGCAGCTCCCACTTGGACCGAGAAGCTTTCTTT
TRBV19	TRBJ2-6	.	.	CASTMFTGSGANVLTF	TGTGCCAGTACCATGTTCACGGGTTCTGGGGCCAACGTCCTGACTTTC
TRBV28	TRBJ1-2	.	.	CASSGGAPSYGYTF	TGTGCCAGCAGTGGCGGAGCGCCGAGCTATGGCTACACCTTC
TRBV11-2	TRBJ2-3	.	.	CASTISGGTDTQYF	TGTGCCAGCACGATCTCGGGGGGCACAGATACGCAGTATTTT
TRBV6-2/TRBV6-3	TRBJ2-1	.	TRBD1	CASSTDREYNEQFF	TGTGCCAGCAGTACCGACAGGGAGTACAATGAGCAGTTCTTC
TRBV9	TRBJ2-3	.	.	CASSSRPSPDTQYF	TGTGCCAGCAGCTCCCGTCCGTCCCCTGATACGCAGTATTTT
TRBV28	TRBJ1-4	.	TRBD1	CASNKGQGKEKLFF	TGTGCCAGCAACAAAGGACAGGGGAAGGAAAAACTGTTTTTT
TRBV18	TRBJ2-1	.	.	CASSLGSSVFPGGDEQFF	TGTGCCAGCTCCTTAGGCTCTAGCGTATTTCCTGGAGGCGATGAGCAGTTCTTC
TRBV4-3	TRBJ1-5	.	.	CASSQVRGGNQPQHF	TGCGCCAGCAGCCAAGTCAGGGGAGGCAATCAGCCCCAGCATTTT
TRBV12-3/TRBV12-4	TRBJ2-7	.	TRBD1	CASSLADRTYF	TGTGCCAGCAGTTTAGCGGACAGGACCTACTTC
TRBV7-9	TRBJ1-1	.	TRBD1	CASSLGTGRTEAFF	TGTGCCAGCAGCCTGGGGACAGGGAGGACTGAAGCTTTCTTT
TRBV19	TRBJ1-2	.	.	CASSPNSFGYTF	TGTGCCAGTAGTCCCAACTCCTTTGGCTACACCTTC
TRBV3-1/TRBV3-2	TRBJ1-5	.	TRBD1	CASSQGQGVRGPQHF	TGTGCCAGCAGCCAGGGACAGGGAGTAAGAGGGCCCCAGCATTTT
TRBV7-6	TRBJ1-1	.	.	CASSRQPTGNTEAFF	TGTGCCAGCAGCCGCCAACCGACGGGGAACACTGAAGCTTTCTTT
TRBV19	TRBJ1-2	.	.	CASSPPGQGSYGYTF	TGTGCCAGTAGCCCACCAGGGCAGGGGAGCTATGGCTACACCTTC
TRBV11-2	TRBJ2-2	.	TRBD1	CASNRQGTNTGELFF	TGTGCCAGCAACAGACAGGGGACCAACACCGGGGAGCTGTTTTTT
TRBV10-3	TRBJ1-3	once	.	CAISGTDVPFSGNTIYF	TGTGCCATCAGCGGGACCGACGTACCTTTCTCTGGAAACACCATATATTTT
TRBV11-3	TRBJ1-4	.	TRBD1	CASSLAGQVEKLFF	TGTGCCAGCAGCTTAGCCGGACAGGTTGAAAAACTGTTTTTT
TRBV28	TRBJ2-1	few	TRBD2	CASSALGGTSGRALGVEQFF	TGTGCCAGCAGTGCCCTAGGGGGGACTAGCGGGAGGGCCTTGGGGGTTGAGCAGTTCTTC
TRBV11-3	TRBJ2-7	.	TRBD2	CASSLEGRDYPFPEQYF	TGTGCCAGCAGCTTAGAGGGCCGGGACTACCCGTTCCCCGAGCAGTACTTC
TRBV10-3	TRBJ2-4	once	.	CAISEGTPYKNIQYF	TGTGCCATCAGTGAAGGGACACCCTACAAAAACATTCAGTACTTC
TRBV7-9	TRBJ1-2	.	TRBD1	CASSPGTGGWYGYTF	TGTGCCAGCAGCCCGGGGACAGGGGGATGGTATGGCTACACCTTC
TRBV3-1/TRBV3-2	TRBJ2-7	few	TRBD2	CASQLAGAYEQYF	TGTGCCAGTCAACTAGCGGGAGCCTACGAGCAGTACTTC
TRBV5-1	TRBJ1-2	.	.	CASSLAAGPYGYTF	TGCGCCAGCAGCTTGGCCGCCGGACCCTATGGCTACACCTTC
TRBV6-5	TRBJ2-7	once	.	CASSNGISYEQYF	TGTGCCAGCAGTAACGGGATATCCTACGAGCAGTACTTC
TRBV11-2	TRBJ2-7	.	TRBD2	CASSPTSGNTYEQYF	TGTGCCAGCAGCCCAACTAGCGGGAATACCTACGAGCAGTACTTC
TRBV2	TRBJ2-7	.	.	CASTRGISRGF	TGTGCCAGCACTCGGGGAATCTCGCGTGGCTTC
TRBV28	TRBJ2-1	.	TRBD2	CASSLWAGGPYNEQFF	TGTGCCAGCAGTTTATGGGCGGGAGGGCCGTACAATGAGCAGTTCTTC
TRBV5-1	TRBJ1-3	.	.	CASRPSSGNTIYF	TGCGCCAGCAGGCCCAGCTCTGGAAACACCATATATTTT
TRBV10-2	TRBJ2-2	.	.	CASSETFTGENTGELFF	TGCGCCAGCAGTGAGACATTTACCGGGGAGAACACCGGGGAGCTGTTTTTT
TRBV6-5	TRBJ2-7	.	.	CASTPRGRRGEQYF	TGTGCCAGCACCCCCAGGGGAAGGCGAGGCGAGCAGTACTTC
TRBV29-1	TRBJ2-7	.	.	CSVVFYEQYF	TGCAGCGTTGTCTTCTACGAGCAGTACTTC
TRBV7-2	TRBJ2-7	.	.	CASSFPGYEQYF	TGTGCCAGCAGCTTCCCAGGCTACGAGCAGTACTTC
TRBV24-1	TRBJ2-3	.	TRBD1	CATQTGERVTDTQYF	TGTGCCACCCAGACAGGGGAAAGAGTCACAGATACGCAGTATTTT
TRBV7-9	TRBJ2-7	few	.	CASSFGAGYEQYF	TGTGCCAGCAGCTTTGGCGCAGGCTACGAGCAGTACTTC